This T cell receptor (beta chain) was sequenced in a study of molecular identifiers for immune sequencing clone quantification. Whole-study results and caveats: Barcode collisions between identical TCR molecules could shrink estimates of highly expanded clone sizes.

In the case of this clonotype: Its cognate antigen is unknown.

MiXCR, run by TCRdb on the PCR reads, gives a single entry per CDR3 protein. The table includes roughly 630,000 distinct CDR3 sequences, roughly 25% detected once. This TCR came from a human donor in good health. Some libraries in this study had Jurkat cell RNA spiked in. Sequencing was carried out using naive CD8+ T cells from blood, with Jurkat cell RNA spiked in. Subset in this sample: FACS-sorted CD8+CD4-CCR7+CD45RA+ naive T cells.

CDR3 bases: TGTGCCAGCAGCTTAGATGGTCTAGCGGGACGCATGACAGATACGCAGTATTTT. Translated: CASSLDGLAGRMTDTQYF. V usage is TRBV11-1 and J usage is TRBJ2-3; 9 bases are shared with TRBD2. With V trimmed by 1 base and J by 3 bases, 11 bases remained unmatched. Germline V gene data show CDR1 as SGHAT and CDR2 as FQDESV (reference sequence). The CDR3 length is 18 residues. The full variable domain, with the rest looked up from reference TRBV11-1 and TRBJ2-3, is EAEVAQSPRYKITEKSQAVAFWCDPISGHATLYWYRQILGQGPELLVQFQDESVVDDSQLPKDRFSAERLKGVDSTLKIQPAELGDSAMYLCASSLDGLAGRMTDTQYFGPGTRLTVL.